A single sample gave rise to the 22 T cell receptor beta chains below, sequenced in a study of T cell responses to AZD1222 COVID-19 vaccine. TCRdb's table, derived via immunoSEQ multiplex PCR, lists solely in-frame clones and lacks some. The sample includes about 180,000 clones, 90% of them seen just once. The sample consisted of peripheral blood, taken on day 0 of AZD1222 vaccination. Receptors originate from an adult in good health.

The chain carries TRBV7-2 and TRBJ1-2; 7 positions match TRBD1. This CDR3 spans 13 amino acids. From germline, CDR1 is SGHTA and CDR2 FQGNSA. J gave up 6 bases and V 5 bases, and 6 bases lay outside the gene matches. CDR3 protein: CASSPGQQNGYTF. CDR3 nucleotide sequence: TGTGCCAGCAGCCCGGGACAGCAAAATGGCTACACCTTC.

The CDR3 sequence: CASSSYALASAQFF. DNA for the CDR3: TGTGCCAGCAGTTCATACGCCCTAGCGTCAGCGCAGTTCTTC. The V call is TRBV27, the J call TRBJ2-1; D is perhaps TRBD2 (6 bases). This CDR3 is 14 amino acids long. V lost 4 bases and J lost 12, with 19 bases in between. Germline CDR1 and CDR2: MNHEY and SMNVEV (reference sequence).

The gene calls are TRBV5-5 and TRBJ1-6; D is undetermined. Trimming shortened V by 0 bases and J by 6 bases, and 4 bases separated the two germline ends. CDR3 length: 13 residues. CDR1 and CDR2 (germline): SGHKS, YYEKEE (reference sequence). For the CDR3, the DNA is TGTGCCAGCAGCTTGGTTAGTAATTCACCCCTCCACTTT. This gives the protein CASSLVSNSPLHF.

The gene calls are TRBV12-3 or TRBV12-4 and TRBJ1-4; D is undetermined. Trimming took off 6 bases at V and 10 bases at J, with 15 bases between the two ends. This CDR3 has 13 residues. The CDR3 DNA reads TGTGCCAGCAGGGGTCAGGTGTTTGGAAAACTGTTTTTT. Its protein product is CASRGQVFGKLFF.

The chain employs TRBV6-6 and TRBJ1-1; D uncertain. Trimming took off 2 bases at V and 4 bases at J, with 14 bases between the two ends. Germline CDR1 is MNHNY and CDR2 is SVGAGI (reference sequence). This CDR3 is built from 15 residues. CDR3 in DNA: TGTGCCAGCAGTTACACGGGTATAGTGCGCACTGAAGCTTTCTTT. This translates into CASSYTGIVRTEAFF.

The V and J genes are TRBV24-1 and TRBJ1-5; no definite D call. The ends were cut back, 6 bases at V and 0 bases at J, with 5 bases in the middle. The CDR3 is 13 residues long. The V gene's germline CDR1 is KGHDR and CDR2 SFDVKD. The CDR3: CATSQDSNQPQHF. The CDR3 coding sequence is TGTGCCACCAGTCAGGATAGCAATCAGCCCCAGCATTTT.

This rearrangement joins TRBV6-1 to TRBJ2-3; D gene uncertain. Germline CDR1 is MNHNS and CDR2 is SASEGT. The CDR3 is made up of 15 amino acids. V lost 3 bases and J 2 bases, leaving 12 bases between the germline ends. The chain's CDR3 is CASSDVGRSTDTQYF. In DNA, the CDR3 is TGTGCCAGCAGTGACGTCGGTCGGTCCACAGATACGCAGTATTTT.

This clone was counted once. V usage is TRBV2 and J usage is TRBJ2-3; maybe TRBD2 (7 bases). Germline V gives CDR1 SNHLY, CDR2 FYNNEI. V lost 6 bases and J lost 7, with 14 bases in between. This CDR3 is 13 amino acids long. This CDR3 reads CASRKGGAYTQYF. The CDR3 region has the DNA TGTGCCAGCAGGAAGGGGGGGGCATATACGCAGTATTTT.

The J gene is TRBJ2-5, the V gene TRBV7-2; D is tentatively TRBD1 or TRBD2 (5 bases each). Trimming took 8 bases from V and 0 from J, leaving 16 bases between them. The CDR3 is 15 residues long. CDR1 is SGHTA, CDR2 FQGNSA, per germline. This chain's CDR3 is CASHRGGSNQETQYF. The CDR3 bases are TGTGCCAGCCACCGGGGCGGATCGAACCAAGAGACCCAGTACTTC. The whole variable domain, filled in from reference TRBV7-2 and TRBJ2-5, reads GAGVSQSPSNKVTEKGKDVELRCDPISGHTALYWYRQSLGQGLEFLIYFQGNSAPDKSGLPSDRFSAERTGGSVSTLTIQRTQQEDSAVYLCASHRGGSNQETQYFGPGTRLLVL.

CDR3: CASSVTMNTEAFF. The DNA for the CDR3 is TGTGCCAGCAGCGTCACAATGAACACTGAAGCTTTCTTT. V is TRBV9 and J is TRBJ1-1; D uncertain. CDR1 and CDR2 (germline): SGDLS, YYNGEE. Trimming left V 2 bases short and J 0 bases short, with 5 bases between. The CDR3 is 13 residues long.

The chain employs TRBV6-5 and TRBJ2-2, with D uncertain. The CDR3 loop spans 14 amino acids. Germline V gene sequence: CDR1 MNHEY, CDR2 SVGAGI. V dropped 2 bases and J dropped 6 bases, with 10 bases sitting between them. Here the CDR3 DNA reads TGTGCCAGCAGTTACAGGACCCCATCCGGGGAGCTGTTTTTT. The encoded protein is CASSYRTPSGELFF.

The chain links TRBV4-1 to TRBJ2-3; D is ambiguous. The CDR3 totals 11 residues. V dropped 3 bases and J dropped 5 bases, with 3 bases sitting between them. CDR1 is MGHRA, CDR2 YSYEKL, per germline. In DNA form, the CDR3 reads TGCGCCAGCAGCCAGCGAGATACGCAGTATTTT. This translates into CASSQRDTQYF.

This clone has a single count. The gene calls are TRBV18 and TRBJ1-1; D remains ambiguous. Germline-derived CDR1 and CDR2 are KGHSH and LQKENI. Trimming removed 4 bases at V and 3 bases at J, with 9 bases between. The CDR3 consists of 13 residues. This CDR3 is CASSLPGDTEAFF. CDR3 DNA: TGTGCCAGCTCACTCCCGGGAGACACTGAAGCTTTCTTT.

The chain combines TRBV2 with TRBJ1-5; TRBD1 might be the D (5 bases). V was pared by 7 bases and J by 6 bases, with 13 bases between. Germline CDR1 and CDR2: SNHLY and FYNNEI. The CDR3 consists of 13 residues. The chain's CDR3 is CASNARGSQPQHF. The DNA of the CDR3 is TGTGCCAGCAATGCGCGGGGCTCTCAGCCCCAGCATTTT.

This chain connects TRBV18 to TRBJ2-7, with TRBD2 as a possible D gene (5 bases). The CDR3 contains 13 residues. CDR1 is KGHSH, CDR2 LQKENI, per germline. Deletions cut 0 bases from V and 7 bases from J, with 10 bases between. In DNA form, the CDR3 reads TGTGCCAGCTCACCACCGGCTAGAGGGGAGCAGTACTTC. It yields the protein CASSPPARGEQYF.

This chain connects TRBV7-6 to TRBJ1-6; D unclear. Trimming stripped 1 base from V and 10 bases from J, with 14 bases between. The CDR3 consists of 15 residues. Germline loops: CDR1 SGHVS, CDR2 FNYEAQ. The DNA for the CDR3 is TGTGCCAGCAGCTTAGTGACGGAGAAAGGATCACCCCTCCACTTT. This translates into CASSLVTEKGSPLHF.

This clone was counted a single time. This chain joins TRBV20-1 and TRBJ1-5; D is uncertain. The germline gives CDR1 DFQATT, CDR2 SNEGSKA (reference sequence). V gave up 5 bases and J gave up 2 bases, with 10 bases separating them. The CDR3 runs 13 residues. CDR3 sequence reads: CSARERGNQPQHF. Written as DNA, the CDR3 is TGCAGTGCTCGTGAGCGGGGCAATCAGCCCCAGCATTTT.

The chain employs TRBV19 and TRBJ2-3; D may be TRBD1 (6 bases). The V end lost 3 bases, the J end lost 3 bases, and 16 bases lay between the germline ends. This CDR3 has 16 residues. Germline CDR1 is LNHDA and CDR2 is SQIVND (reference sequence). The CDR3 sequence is CASSIGGRGFTDTQYF. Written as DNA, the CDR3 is TGTGCCAGTAGTATTGGAGGCAGGGGATTTACAGATACGCAGTATTTT.

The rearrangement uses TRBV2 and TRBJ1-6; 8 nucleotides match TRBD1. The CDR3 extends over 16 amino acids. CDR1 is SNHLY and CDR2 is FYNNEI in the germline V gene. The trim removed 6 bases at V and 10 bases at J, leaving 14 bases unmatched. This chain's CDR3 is CASRLEAGGPLSPLHF. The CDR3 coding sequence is TGTGCCAGCAGGCTAGAGGCAGGGGGCCCTCTATCACCCCTCCACTTT.

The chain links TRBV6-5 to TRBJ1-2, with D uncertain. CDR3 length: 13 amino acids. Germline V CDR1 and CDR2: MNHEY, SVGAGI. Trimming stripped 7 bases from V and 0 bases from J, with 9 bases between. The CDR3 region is CASNPATNYGYTF. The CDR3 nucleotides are TGTGCCAGCAACCCTGCCACTAACTATGGCTACACCTTC.

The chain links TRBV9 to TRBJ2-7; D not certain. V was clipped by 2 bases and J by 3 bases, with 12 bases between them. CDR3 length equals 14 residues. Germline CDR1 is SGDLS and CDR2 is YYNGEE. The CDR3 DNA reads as TGTGCCAGCAGCGTTCAGGTGGGTGACTACGAGCAGTACTTC. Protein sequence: CASSVQVGDYEQYF.

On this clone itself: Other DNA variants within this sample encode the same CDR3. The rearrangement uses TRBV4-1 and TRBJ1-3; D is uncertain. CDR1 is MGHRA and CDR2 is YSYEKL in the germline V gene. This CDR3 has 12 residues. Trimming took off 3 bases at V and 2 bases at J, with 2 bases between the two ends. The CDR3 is CASSHPGNTIYF. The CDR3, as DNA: TGCGCCAGCAGCCACCCTGGAAACACCATATATTTT.